This TCR beta chain was profiled in a study of blood T cell repertoires in COVID-19. Study details: In each case, the material was cDNA or gDNA derived from T cells, B-cell-depleted T cells, or PBMCs.

Clones were read by immunoSEQ multiplex PCR, and TCRdb kept only the in-frame ones, dropping some. The sample carries around 100,000 clones, about 77% recorded once. V dropped 3 bases and J dropped 6 bases, with 6 bases sitting between them. The CDR3 contains 12 residues. The germline V gene has CDR1 MDHEN and CDR2 SYDVKM. The sequencing input was peripheral blood. The rearrangement uses TRBV28 and TRBJ2-4; D gene uncertain. The receptor was isolated from an older woman with acute or convalescent COVID-19. CDR3 protein: CASSLVRNIQYF. In nucleotides, the CDR3 is TGTGCCAGCAGTTTGGTCAGAAACATTCAGTACTTC.